A single sample is the source of the 11 T cell receptor beta chains below, sequenced in a study of tumor and adjacent non-tumor tissue in lung cancer. The template was RNA from unsorted bulk tissue. TCRbeta libraries were built with three rounds of nested PCR, modified from ARM-PCR. TCRdb itself ran the multiplex PCR reads through MiXCR, one entry per CDR3 protein. The sample has about 75,000 distinct CDR3 sequences; 60% to 85% are singletons. The sequenced sample consisted of lung tumor tissue. The source is a woman aged 45-65 years with non-small cell lung cancer.

This clonotype was detected many times. J is TRBJ2-5 and V is TRBV10-3, with a tentative D call TRBD2 (6 bases). Trimming shortened V by 4 bases and J by 5 bases, and 17 bases separated the two germline ends. Germline CDR1 reads ENHRY; CDR2 reads SYGVKD. The CDR3 sequence is 15 residues long. CDR3 residues: CAISGPPGGVETQYF. The CDR3 nucleotides are TGTGCCATCAGTGGCCCACCCGGAGGGGTTGAGACCCAGTACTTC.

The chain has TRBV28 and TRBJ2-3, with D perhaps TRBD1 (5 bases). Germline loops: CDR1 MDHEN, CDR2 SYDVKM. The CDR3 sequence is 16 residues long. V lost 5 bases and J lost 4, with 19 bases in between. The CDR3 DNA reads TGTGCCAGCAGTCCGGGTGGGCAGGGAATCGCAGATACGCAGTATTTT. The encoded protein is CASSPGGQGIADTQYF.

Concerning this clonotype: With a much larger clone just one base away, this may be a read error. CDR3 sequence (DNA): TGCGCCAGCGGCATACAGGGGGGGCCCTACGAGCAGTACTTC. Amino acid sequence: CASGIQGGPYEQYF. This chain joins TRBV5-1 and TRBJ2-7; D might be TRBD1 (8 bases). From germline, CDR1 is SGHRS and CDR2 YFSETQ. The CDR3 is made up of 14 amino acids. The ends were cut back, 7 bases at V and 2 bases at J, with 16 bases in the middle.

V and J are TRBV6-6 and TRBJ2-3; 7 bases agree with TRBD2. V dropped 7 bases and J dropped 5; count of bases not matched to a gene: 9. This CDR3 has 14 amino acids. CDR1 is MNHNY, CDR2 SVGAGI, per germline (reference sequence). The DNA for the CDR3 is TGTGCCAGCAATGGGACTAACGGGAGAGATACGCAGTATTTT. It specifies CASNGTNGRDTQYF.

Details on this clonotype: A junction boundary mismatches the germline segment, possibly from a read error. The gene calls are TRBV12-3 or TRBV12-4 and TRBJ2-1; D ambiguous. The CDR3 sequence is 12 residues long. This chain's CDR3 is CASSLSRIERFF. CDR3 DNA sequence: TGTGCCAGCAGTTTATCGCGGATTGAGCGGTTCTTC.

This clonotype was counted between two and nine times. One end of the junction varies from germline; a read error may be responsible. This chain links TRBV11-2 with TRBJ2-3; D is tentatively TRBD1 or TRBD2 (6 bases each). The V gene's germline CDR1 is SGHAT and CDR2 FQNNGV. The CDR3 totals 15 residues. CDR3 nucleotide sequence: TGTGCCAGCAACTTAGGACCCCCAGGGGACTGTACGCAGTATTTT. Translation: CASNLGPPGDCTQYF.

V and J are TRBV28 and TRBJ1-4; D is possibly TRBD1 (6 bases). With 6 bases removed from V and 6 bases from J, the gap between germline ends came to 17 bases. The length of the CDR3 is 15 residues. The germline CDR1 and CDR2 sequences are MDHEN and SYDVKM. The CDR3 loop is CASRSVQGSYEKLFF. Written as DNA, the CDR3 is TGTGCCAGCAGGAGCGTACAGGGATCATATGAAAAACTGTTTTTT.

In regard to this clonotype: Mismatch with germline at one junction end may stem from a read error. The genes are TRBV5-1 and TRBJ1-3, with TRBD1 as a possible D gene (6 bases). The CDR3 covers 12 residues. CDR1 SGHRS and CDR2 YFSETQ come from the germline V gene. The DNA of the CDR3 is TGCGCCAGCAACACGGACAGAGACACCATATGTTTT. Translation: CASNTDRDTICF.

Points on this clonotype: A much larger clone lies a single base off, so this may be a read error. The CDR3 reads CASSFPGVYGYIF. CDR3 bases: TGTGCCAGCAGTTTTCCAGGGGTCTATGGCTACATCTTC. V is TRBV28 and J is TRBJ1-2, with D maybe TRBD1 (6 bases). The CDR3 totals 13 residues. Germline CDR1 is MDHEN and CDR2 is SYDVKM.

In regard to this clonotype: One end of the junction does not line up with germline, which may come from a read error. The chain recombines TRBV4-1 with TRBJ2-1; the D is unclear. Germline lookup yields CDR1 MGHRA and CDR2 YSYEKL. This CDR3 comprises 16 residues. The CDR3 bases are TGCGCCAGCAGCCAAGGAACGCATTGGCCAGGCGATGAACAGTTCTTC. Encoded protein: CASSQGTHWPGDEQFF.

This clonotype showed up just once. At one of its ends the junction is not consistent with the germline gene, which may arise from a read error. The chain uses TRBV4-1 and TRBJ1-1; D is unclear. The CDR3 is 13 residues long. Germline V gene sequence: CDR1 MGHRA, CDR2 YSYEKL. CDR3: CASNQELSSEAFF. The CDR3 DNA follows: TGCGCTAGCAACCAAGAACTTAGCAGTGAAGCTTTCTTT.